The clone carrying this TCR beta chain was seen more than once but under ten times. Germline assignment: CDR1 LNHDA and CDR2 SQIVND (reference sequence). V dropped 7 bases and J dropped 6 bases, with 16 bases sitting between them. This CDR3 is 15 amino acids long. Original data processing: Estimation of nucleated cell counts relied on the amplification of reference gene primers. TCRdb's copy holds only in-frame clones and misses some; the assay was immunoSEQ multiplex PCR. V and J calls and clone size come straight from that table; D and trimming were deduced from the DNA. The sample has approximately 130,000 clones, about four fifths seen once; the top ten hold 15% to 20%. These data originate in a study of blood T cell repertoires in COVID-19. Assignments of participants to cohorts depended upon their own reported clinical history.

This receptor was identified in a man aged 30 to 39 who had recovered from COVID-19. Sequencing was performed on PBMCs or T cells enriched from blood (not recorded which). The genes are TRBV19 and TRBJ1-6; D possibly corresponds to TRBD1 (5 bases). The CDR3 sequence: CASNPQGTFNSPLHF. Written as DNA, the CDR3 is TGTGCCAGTAACCCCCAGGGAACATTTAATTCACCCCTCCACTTT.